This T cell receptor (beta chain) appears in the sequencing data of a study of control samples from healthy donors and cancer patients. Measured with immunoSEQ multiplex PCR; TCRdb has only the in-frame clones, and not every one. The sample gives about 140,000 clones, approximately 91% of which show up once; around 8.2% is in the top ten. CDR3 size: 14 residues. Trimming removed 2 bases at V and 5 bases at J, with 12 bases between. CDR1 is SGHRS, CDR2 YFSETQ, per germline. Sequences were obtained from blood. This TCR was sampled from a woman between 25 and 40 years old in good health. J is TRBJ2-3 and V is TRBV5-1; possible D gene TRBD2, 5 bases. CDR3 in amino acids: CASSFLLDGDTQYF. CDR3 bases: TGCGCCAGCAGCTTCCTACTAGATGGAGATACGCAGTATTTT.